The clone carrying this T cell receptor (beta chain) has a handful of counts. V gave up 2 bases and J gave up 3 bases; unmatched junction bases: 11. This CDR3 comprises 18 residues. Germline lookup yields CDR1 KGHSH and CDR2 LQKENI. Living in 24 US areas, the participants were between about 18 and 95 years of age. The record originates from a study of blood T cell repertoires in COVID-19. Per the original data handling: Amplification with reference gene primers provided the estimates of nucleated cell counts. The data were produced by immunoSEQ multiplex PCR, yet TCRdb's version contains in-frame clones alone and is incomplete. V and J calls and clone size are copied from that table; D and trimming were computed from the DNA. The profile shows around 130,000 clones, 80% to 90% of them singletons.

The chain uses TRBV18 and TRBJ2-7; 12 positions agree with TRBD2. The sequence was obtained from a man between 35 and 55 years old with acute COVID-19. The sample taken for sequencing was PBMCs or T cells enriched from blood (not recorded which). The CDR3 protein is CASSPTGLAGVSDYEQYF. The CDR3 DNA reads TGTGCCAGCTCACCAACGGGACTAGCGGGTGTTTCAGACTACGAGCAGTACTTC.